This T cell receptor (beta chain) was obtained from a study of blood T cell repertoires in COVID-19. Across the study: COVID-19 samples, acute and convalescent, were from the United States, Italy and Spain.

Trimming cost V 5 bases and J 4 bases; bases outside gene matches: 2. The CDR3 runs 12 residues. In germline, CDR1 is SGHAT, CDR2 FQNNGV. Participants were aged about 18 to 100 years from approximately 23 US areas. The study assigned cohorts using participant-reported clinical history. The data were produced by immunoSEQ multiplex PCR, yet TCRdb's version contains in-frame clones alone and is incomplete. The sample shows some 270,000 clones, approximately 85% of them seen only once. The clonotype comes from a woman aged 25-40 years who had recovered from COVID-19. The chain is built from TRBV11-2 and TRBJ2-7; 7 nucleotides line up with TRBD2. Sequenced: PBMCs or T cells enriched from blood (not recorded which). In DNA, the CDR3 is TGTGCCAGCAGCGGCGGGGGATACGAGCAGTACTTC. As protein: CASSGGGYEQYF.